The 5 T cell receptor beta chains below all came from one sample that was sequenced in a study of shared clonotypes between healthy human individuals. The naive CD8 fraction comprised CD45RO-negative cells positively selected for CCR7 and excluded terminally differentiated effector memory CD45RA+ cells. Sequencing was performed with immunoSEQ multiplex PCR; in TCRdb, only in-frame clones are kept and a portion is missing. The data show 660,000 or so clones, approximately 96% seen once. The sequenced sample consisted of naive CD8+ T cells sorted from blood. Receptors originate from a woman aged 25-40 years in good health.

In nucleotides, the CDR3 is TGTGCCAGCAGTTTAGTGGGACTTCCTTACCCCTACGAGCAGTACTTC. Amino acid sequence: CASSLVGLPYPYEQYF. This rearrangement joins TRBV28 to TRBJ2-7, with D perhaps matching TRBD2 (6 bases). This CDR3 is 16 amino acids long. The V and J ends lost 2 bases and 2 bases respectively, with 16 bases between them. Germline V gene lookup returns CDR1 MDHEN and CDR2 SYDVKM.

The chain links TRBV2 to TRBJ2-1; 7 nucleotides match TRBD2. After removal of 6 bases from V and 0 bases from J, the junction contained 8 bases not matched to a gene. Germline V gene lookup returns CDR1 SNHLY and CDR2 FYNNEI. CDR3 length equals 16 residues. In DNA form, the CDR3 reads TGTGCCAGCAGCTTGATGAGGGAGGGCTCCTACAATGAGCAGTTCTTC. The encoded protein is CASSLMREGSYNEQFF.

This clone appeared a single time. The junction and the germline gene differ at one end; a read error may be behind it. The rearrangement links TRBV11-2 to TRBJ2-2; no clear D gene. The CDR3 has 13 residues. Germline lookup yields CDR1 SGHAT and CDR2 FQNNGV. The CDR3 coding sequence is TGTGCCAGCAGCCTAGAGGCTTACGGGGAGCTGTTTTTT. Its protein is CASSLEAYGELFF.

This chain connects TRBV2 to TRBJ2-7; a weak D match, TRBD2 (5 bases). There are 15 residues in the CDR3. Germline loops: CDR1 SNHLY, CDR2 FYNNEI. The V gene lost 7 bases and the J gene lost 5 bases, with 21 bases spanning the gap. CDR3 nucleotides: TGTGCCAGCACCCAAAGCACCGGGGTATGGGACGAGCAGTACTTC. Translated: CASTQSTGVWDEQYF.

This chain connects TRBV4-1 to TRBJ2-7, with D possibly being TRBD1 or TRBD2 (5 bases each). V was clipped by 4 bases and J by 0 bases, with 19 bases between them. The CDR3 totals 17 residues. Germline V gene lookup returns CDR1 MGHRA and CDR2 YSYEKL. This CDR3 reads CASSPSYLGTPSYEQYF. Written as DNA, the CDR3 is TGCGCCAGCAGCCCATCTTATTTGGGGACCCCCTCCTACGAGCAGTACTTC.